The entry that follows covers one TCR beta chain sequence. This entry belongs to a study of Ad26.COV2.S vaccination and SARS-CoV-2 variants. Treatment in this sample: roughly 19 received Ad26.COV2.S at low or high dose, single or two shots; roughly five received placebo; per-sample allocation not given. Collection of the samples took place on day 63 after the first injection of vaccine or placebo. The CDR3 has 16 amino acids. Per germline, CDR1 SGHVS and CDR2 FNYEAQ. The J segment lost 0 bases and the V segment lost 1 base, leaving 3 bases of the junction unmatched. Profiling relied on immunoSEQ multiplex PCR, and the TCRdb table lists in-frame clones only, not all of them. The sample holds some 250,000 clones, around nine tenths seen once.

The sequenced sample was peripheral blood, obtained in a trial of Ad26.COV2.S vaccine versus placebo. This rearrangement joins TRBV7-6 to TRBJ1-1, with 9 bases identical to TRBD1. This sequence was found in a person between 18 and 60 years old who received the Ad26.COV2.S COVID-19 vaccine or a placebo. CDR3 nucleotide sequence: TGTGCCAGCAGCTTAGGACAGGGGGGGATGAACACTGAAGCTTTCTTT. Its translation is CASSLGQGGMNTEAFF.